Listed below are T cell receptor beta chains from one sample, sequenced in a study of graft-versus-host responses after intestinal transplantation. Sequencing was performed with immunoSEQ multiplex PCR; in TCRdb, only in-frame clones are kept and a portion is missing. The data contain some 70,000 clones, around nine tenths of them seen just once; the ten biggest clones take up about 6.7%. Sample: bone marrow, taken 700 to 850 days after intestinal transplantation. Every receptor here comes from a human patient who received an intestinal transplant, so some T cells may come from the graft donor. Both conserved end residues are part of each CDR3. Fields, in order: J gene, clone size, D gene, V gene, CDR3 protein, CDR3 DNA. A D gene is named only where the DNA matches it firmly. Not every row has a clone size; where given, it reads once, few, many or a size class.

J gene: TRBJ2-7
clone size: .
D gene: .
V gene: TRBV13
CDR3 protein: CASSLAGSEQYF
CDR3 DNA: TGTGCCAGCAGCTTAGCCGGTTCCGAGCAGTACTTC

J gene: TRBJ2-3
clone size: .
D gene: .
V gene: TRBV19
CDR3 protein: CASSRLQVEDTQYF
CDR3 DNA: TGTGCCAGTAGTCGCCTCCAGGTTGAAGATACGCAGTATTTT

J gene: TRBJ2-2
clone size: .
D gene: .
V gene: TRBV9
CDR3 protein: CASSLTGRELFF
CDR3 DNA: TGTGCCAGCAGCCTCACGGGCAGAGAGCTGTTTTTT

J gene: TRBJ2-1
clone size: .
D gene: TRBD2
V gene: TRBV7-9
CDR3 protein: CASSLVASGYNEQFF
CDR3 DNA: TGTGCCAGCAGCTTAGTTGCTAGCGGATACAATGAGCAGTTCTTC

J gene: TRBJ2-3
clone size: .
D gene: TRBD2
V gene: TRBV5-1
CDR3 protein: CASKASGLKMSDTQYF
CDR3 DNA: TGCGCCAGCAAGGCTAGCGGCTTAAAAATGTCAGATACGCAGTATTTT

J gene: TRBJ2-7
clone size: .
D gene: .
V gene: TRBV9
CDR3 protein: CASSAGNEQYF
CDR3 DNA: TGTGCCAGCAGCGCAGGGAACGAGCAGTACTTC

J gene: TRBJ2-3
clone size: .
D gene: TRBD1
V gene: TRBV18
CDR3 protein: CASSPGTGVTTDTQYF
CDR3 DNA: TGTGCCAGCTCCCCCGGGACAGGGGTCACCACAGATACGCAGTATTTT

J gene: TRBJ2-1
clone size: .
D gene: TRBD2
V gene: TRBV7-9
CDR3 protein: CASSRIAGGNNEQFF
CDR3 DNA: TGTGCCAGCAGCCGTATAGCGGGGGGCAACAATGAGCAGTTCTTC

J gene: TRBJ2-1
clone size: .
D gene: TRBD2
V gene: TRBV7-6
CDR3 protein: CASSLEGGSDEQFF
CDR3 DNA: TGTGCCAGCAGCTTAGAAGGCGGGAGTGATGAGCAGTTCTTC

J gene: TRBJ1-1
clone size: .
D gene: .
V gene: TRBV16
CDR3 protein: CASSQWLEDEAFF
CDR3 DNA: TGTGCCAGCAGCCAATGGTTAGAAGATGAAGCTTTCTTT

J gene: TRBJ2-6
clone size: .
D gene: .
V gene: TRBV11-2
CDR3 protein: CAQGRTISGANVLTF
CDR3 DNA: TGTGCCCAGGGGCGGACCATCTCTGGGGCCAACGTCCTGACTTTC

J gene: TRBJ2-3
clone size: .
D gene: TRBD2
V gene: TRBV7-3
CDR3 protein: CASSLTSGRDTQYF
CDR3 DNA: TGTGCCAGCAGCTTGACTAGCGGGAGAGATACGCAGTATTTT

J gene: TRBJ2-1
clone size: .
D gene: .
V gene: TRBV7-9
CDR3 protein: CASSLGEGPGNEQFF
CDR3 DNA: TGTGCCAGCAGCTTGGGCGAGGGGCCGGGGAATGAGCAGTTCTTC

J gene: TRBJ1-3
clone size: .
D gene: .
V gene: TRBV6-5
CDR3 protein: CASSYSRSSGNTIYF
CDR3 DNA: TGTGCCAGCAGTTACTCAAGGAGCTCTGGAAACACCATATATTTT

J gene: TRBJ2-1
clone size: .
D gene: TRBD2
V gene: TRBV2
CDR3 protein: CASRGSGDEQFF
CDR3 DNA: TGTGCCAGCAGGGGTAGCGGGGATGAGCAGTTCTTC

J gene: TRBJ1-5
clone size: .
D gene: .
V gene: TRBV4-1
CDR3 protein: CASSQDHHTDYSNQPQHF
CDR3 DNA: TGCGCCAGCAGCCAAGACCACCATACAGATTATAGCAATCAGCCCCAGCATTTT

J gene: TRBJ2-5
clone size: .
D gene: .
V gene: TRBV19
CDR3 protein: CASSIRWGVLETQYF
CDR3 DNA: TGTGCCAGTAGCATCCGGTGGGGGGTTTTGGAGACCCAGTACTTC

J gene: TRBJ2-3
clone size: .
D gene: TRBD1
V gene: TRBV5-6
CDR3 protein: CASSWGQSQSDTQYF
CDR3 DNA: TGTGCCAGCAGCTGGGGACAGTCCCAGTCTGATACGCAGTATTTT

J gene: TRBJ1-2
clone size: .
D gene: .
V gene: TRBV19
CDR3 protein: CASSIERPLGYTF
CDR3 DNA: TGTGCCAGTAGTATAGAACGGCCCCTTGGCTACACCTTC

J gene: TRBJ1-6
clone size: .
D gene: .
V gene: TRBV9
CDR3 protein: CASSFNPGTENSPLHF
CDR3 DNA: TGTGCCAGCAGCTTCAACCCCGGGACGGAGAATTCACCCCTCCACTTT

J gene: TRBJ1-1
clone size: .
D gene: .
V gene: TRBV6-1
CDR3 protein: CASSAGEFRAFF
CDR3 DNA: TGTGCCAGCAGTGCAGGGGAATTTCGAGCTTTCTTT

J gene: TRBJ2-7
clone size: .
D gene: TRBD1
V gene: TRBV10-3
CDR3 protein: CAISVGTGQSYEQYF
CDR3 DNA: TGTGCCATCAGCGTTGGGACAGGGCAATCCTACGAGCAGTACTTC

J gene: TRBJ2-7
clone size: .
D gene: .
V gene: TRBV11-2
CDR3 protein: CASSLSSGDYEQYF
CDR3 DNA: TGTGCCAGCAGCTTGAGTTCTGGGGACTACGAGCAGTACTTC

J gene: TRBJ2-7
clone size: .
D gene: TRBD2
V gene: TRBV19
CDR3 protein: CASRPTGLSYEQYF
CDR3 DNA: TGTGCCAGTCGCCCTACGGGACTATCCTACGAGCAGTACTTC

J gene: TRBJ1-2
clone size: .
D gene: TRBD1
V gene: TRBV6-5
CDR3 protein: CASSPRQGSYGYTF
CDR3 DNA: TGTGCCAGCAGCCCCAGACAGGGAAGCTATGGCTACACCTTC

J gene: TRBJ2-3
clone size: .
D gene: TRBD2
V gene: TRBV27
CDR3 protein: CASSSRAGGPTDTQYF
CDR3 DNA: TGTGCCAGCAGTTCTCGAGCGGGGGGGCCCACAGATACGCAGTATTTT

J gene: TRBJ2-7
clone size: .
D gene: .
V gene: TRBV18
CDR3 protein: CASSPSLYEQYF
CDR3 DNA: TGTGCCAGCTCACCGAGCCTCTACGAGCAGTACTTC

J gene: TRBJ2-1
clone size: .
D gene: TRBD1
V gene: TRBV28
CDR3 protein: CASSSGGTGPNEQFF
CDR3 DNA: TGTGCCAGCAGTTCAGGGGGCACGGGCCCTAATGAGCAGTTCTTC

J gene: TRBJ2-2
clone size: .
D gene: TRBD2
V gene: TRBV11-2
CDR3 protein: CASSLDPLGLAGPRPGELFF
CDR3 DNA: TGTGCCAGCAGCTTAGACCCATTGGGACTAGCGGGGCCGCGGCCCGGGGAGCTGTTTTTT

J gene: TRBJ1-4
clone size: few
D gene: .
V gene: TRBV5-1
CDR3 protein: CASSWAPGGPGEKLFF
CDR3 DNA: TGCGCCAGCAGCTGGGCTCCGGGGGGGCCGGGGGAAAAACTGTTTTTT

J gene: TRBJ1-3
clone size: .
D gene: .
V gene: TRBV18
CDR3 protein: CASSPPGRPNGNTIYF
CDR3 DNA: TGTGCCAGCTCACCACCGGGCAGGCCGAACGGAAACACCATATATTTT

J gene: TRBJ2-7
clone size: once
D gene: .
V gene: TRBV27
CDR3 protein: CASSYKRGQTYEQYF
CDR3 DNA: TGTGCCAGCAGCTACAAACGAGGACAGACCTACGAGCAGTACTTC

J gene: TRBJ2-1
clone size: once
D gene: TRBD2
V gene: TRBV19
CDR3 protein: CASNRGVAGGRNEQFF
CDR3 DNA: TGTGCCAGTAACCGGGGGGTCGCGGGAGGACGCAATGAGCAGTTCTTC

J gene: TRBJ2-3
clone size: .
D gene: .
V gene: TRBV27
CDR3 protein: CASSLSGVSADTQYF
CDR3 DNA: TGTGCCAGCAGCCTCTCGGGAGTTAGCGCAGATACGCAGTATTTT

J gene: TRBJ1-4
clone size: .
D gene: .
V gene: TRBV30
CDR3 protein: CACGGRGANEKLFF
CDR3 DNA: TGTGCCTGTGGGGGGAGAGGTGCTAATGAAAAACTGTTTTTT

J gene: TRBJ2-1
clone size: .
D gene: .
V gene: TRBV7-9
CDR3 protein: CASSFILAVLPNEQFF
CDR3 DNA: TGTGCCAGCAGCTTCATACTAGCTGTACTGCCTAATGAGCAGTTCTTC

J gene: TRBJ2-3
clone size: .
D gene: TRBD1
V gene: TRBV5-6
CDR3 protein: CASSFSQGASDTQYF
CDR3 DNA: TGTGCCAGCAGCTTTTCTCAGGGGGCATCAGATACGCAGTATTTT

J gene: TRBJ2-5
clone size: .
D gene: TRBD2
V gene: TRBV19
CDR3 protein: CASSIGSGSLLETQYF
CDR3 DNA: TGTGCCAGTAGTATCGGGAGCGGGAGTTTGTTAGAGACCCAGTACTTC

J gene: TRBJ2-3
clone size: .
D gene: TRBD2
V gene: TRBV19
CDR3 protein: CASNDPGGPPDTQYF
CDR3 DNA: TGTGCCAGTAACGACCCGGGGGGGCCCCCAGATACGCAGTATTTT

J gene: TRBJ2-7
clone size: .
D gene: TRBD2
V gene: TRBV10-3
CDR3 protein: CAIRKRGGIFYEQYF
CDR3 DNA: TGTGCCATCAGGAAACGGGGGGGAATTTTCTACGAGCAGTACTTC

J gene: TRBJ2-1
clone size: .
D gene: .
V gene: TRBV6-5
CDR3 protein: CASSSGTSYNEQFF
CDR3 DNA: TGTGCCAGCAGCTCCGGGACCTCCTACAATGAGCAGTTCTTC

J gene: TRBJ2-1
clone size: .
D gene: TRBD2
V gene: TRBV5-1
CDR3 protein: CASSLAGSGGYNEQFF
CDR3 DNA: TGCGCCAGCAGCTTGGCAGGTAGCGGGGGGTACAATGAGCAGTTCTTC

J gene: TRBJ1-6
clone size: .
D gene: .
V gene: TRBV9
CDR3 protein: CASSGAAGSYNSPLHF
CDR3 DNA: TGTGCCAGCAGCGGGGCTGCGGGGTCCTATAATTCACCCCTCCACTTT

J gene: TRBJ1-6
clone size: .
D gene: .
V gene: TRBV7-9
CDR3 protein: CASSWEDIDLPLHF
CDR3 DNA: TGTGCCAGCAGCTGGGAGGATATCGACCTACCCCTCCACTTT

J gene: TRBJ2-7
clone size: .
D gene: TRBD2
V gene: TRBV6-5
CDR3 protein: CASSNSGGALEEQYF
CDR3 DNA: TGTGCCAGCAGTAATAGCGGGGGGGCCTTGGAGGAGCAGTACTTC